This T cell receptor (beta chain) was captured in a study of breast tumors, draining lymph nodes, adjacent tissues. Study results and limitations: Tumor and nontumor repertoires were significantly more similar in luminal-like than in basal-like breast cancer. Data only fit, rather than demonstrated, lymph node origin of most tumor T cells.

The lymph nodes were axillary draining lymph nodes from breast cancer patients. TCRdb reanalysed the multiplex PCR reads using MiXCR and keeps one entry per CDR3 protein. Counted here are about 230,000 distinct CDR3 sequences, around 32% occurring once; the ten biggest clones make up about 1.4%. This clonotype has a count of ten or more. Its matching antigen is unknown. J was trimmed by 5 bases and V by 0 bases; bases with no gene match: 4. CDR3 size: 15 residues. CDR1 and CDR2 from the germline V gene are ENHRY and SYGVKD. The gene calls are TRBV10-3 and TRBJ1-1, with 9 bases fitting TRBD1. The clonotype comes from a female donor with breast cancer. Some clones in this sample may be carry-over from other donors' samples. Sequencing was performed on axillary lymph node tissue. The CDR3 spells CAISESDRGRTEAFF. CDR3 in DNA: TGTGCCATCAGTGAGTCGGACAGGGGAAGGACTGAAGCTTTCTTT.